These 14 T cell receptor beta chains share one sample of origin, sequenced in a study of T-cell reconstitution after alpha-beta-depleted transplantation in children. The TCRbeta library was prepared with unique molecular identifiers. TCRdb recomputed calls from the PCR reads with MiXCR, one row per CDR3 protein. The table includes 330,000 or so distinct CDR3 sequences, under 13% detected once. The sequencing here drew on PBMCs from the stem cell graft donor, taken from the stem cell graft. These receptors were obtained from a human donor who donated a stem cell graft to a child with acute lymphoblastic leukemia.

This clonotype was observed a handful of times. The rearrangement links TRBV5-5 to TRBJ1-4; no definite D call. With 0 bases removed from V and 3 bases from J, the gap between germline ends came to 9 bases. The germline gives CDR1 SGHKS, CDR2 YYEKEE (reference sequence). The CDR3 has 15 residues. The CDR3 sequence is CASSLDESANEKLFF. The CDR3 bases are TGTGCCAGCAGCTTGGATGAGTCGGCTAATGAAAAACTGTTTTTT.

This clonotype was seen at least ten times. The V call is TRBV6-1, the J call TRBJ2-7; maybe TRBD1 (6 bases). Germline lookup yields CDR1 MNHNS and CDR2 SASEGT. There are 13 residues in the CDR3. The germline V and J ends were trimmed by 4 bases and 13 bases, with 20 bases remaining between them. In DNA, the CDR3 is TGTGCCAGCAGTGGGGGGACATCTGGTTTGCTCTACTTC. This gives the protein CASSGGTSGLLYF.

This clonotype occurred a few times. The chain carries TRBV9 and TRBJ2-3; D not resolved. The germline V and J ends were trimmed by 3 bases and 0 bases, with 17 bases remaining between them. The germline V gene encodes CDR1 SGDLS and CDR2 YYNGEE. This CDR3 contains 17 residues. CDR3 protein: CASSEPVVPQSTDTQYF. The CDR3 region has the DNA TGTGCCAGCAGCGAACCAGTAGTACCCCAGAGCACAGATACGCAGTATTTT.

This clonotype has ten or more counts. J is TRBJ2-7 and V is TRBV29-1, with a possible D match to TRBD2 (7 bases). CDR3 length equals 14 residues. V lost 4 bases and J lost 4, with 17 bases in between. From germline, CDR1 is SQVTM and CDR2 ANQGSEA. The CDR3 region has the DNA TGCAGCGTTGCCGAGAGGGGGGGGGATTACGAGCAGTACTTC. It yields the protein CSVAERGGDYEQYF.

The chain carries TRBV29-1 and TRBJ2-3, with a tentative D call TRBD1 (6 bases). The germline gives CDR1 SQVTM, CDR2 ANQGSEA. The CDR3 is 18 residues long. V was clipped by 1 base and J by 6 bases, with 26 bases between them. As DNA, the CDR3 is TGCAGCGTTGAAGGGACAGAAACCGGAACCCGGTGGGCGGATACGCAGTATTTT. Translating gives CSVEGTETGTRWADTQYF.

This clonotype appeared a few times. The chain carries TRBV3-1 and TRBJ2-2; D unresolved. CDR1 LGHDT and CDR2 YNNKEL come from the germline V gene (reference sequence). This CDR3 is built from 16 residues. The V and J ends lost 1 base and 0 bases respectively, with 9 bases between them. The CDR3 bases are TGTGCCAGCAGCCAAGTCATGGAGCCGAACACCGGGGAGCTGTTTTTT. Its translation: CASSQVMEPNTGELFF.

In regard to this clonotype: Germline and junction disagree at one end, which may indicate a read error. This chain links TRBV20-1 with TRBJ2-5, with 7 bases that match TRBD2. This CDR3 is 17 amino acids long. Germline V gene lookup returns CDR1 DFQATT and CDR2 SNEGSKA (reference sequence). This CDR3 is CCARDAFLADPQETQYF. CDR3 DNA sequence: TGCTGTGCTAGAGATGCGTTCCTAGCGGACCCCCAAGAGACCCAGTACTTC.

A few counts support this clonotype. The CDR3 reads CASSQTSGSGYEQFF. The CDR3 bases are TGTGCCAGCAGCCAGACTAGCGGGAGTGGCTATGAGCAGTTCTTC. V gene TRBV7-2 combines with J gene TRBJ2-1; 12 nucleotides line up with TRBD2. Germline CDR1 SGHTA, CDR2 FQGNSA. There are 15 residues in the CDR3. Germline trimming cut 5 bases from V and 8 bases from J; bases unmatched to any gene: 7.

V gene TRBV7-9 combines with J gene TRBJ2-3, with 10 positions matching TRBD2. This CDR3 is 17 amino acids long. Trimming at V came to 7 bases and at J to 1 base, leaving 11 bases not matched to a gene. The germline V gene encodes CDR1 SEHNR and CDR2 FQNEAQ (reference sequence). The CDR3 protein is CASTLRASGRGTDTQYF. The CDR3 DNA is TGTGCCAGCACCCTAAGAGCTAGCGGGAGAGGCACAGATACGCAGTATTTT.

This clonotype was recorded at least ten times. This rearrangement joins TRBV29-1 to TRBJ2-7; 9 bases map to TRBD1. V gave up 5 bases and J gave up 3 bases; unmatched junction bases: 5. The CDR3 spans 13 residues. The germline gives CDR1 SQVTM, CDR2 ANQGSEA. Here the CDR3 DNA reads TGCAGCGTTCCCGGACAGGGGATCTACGAGCAGTACTTC. Its protein product is CSVPGQGIYEQYF.

This rearrangement joins TRBV20-1 to TRBJ2-7; a weak D match, TRBD1 (6 bases). In germline, CDR1 is DFQATT, CDR2 SNEGSKA (reference sequence). Trimming removed 6 bases from V and 2 bases from J, with 17 bases in between. This CDR3 spans 14 amino acids. The CDR3 region is CSARGDWATYEQYF. In nucleotides, the CDR3 is TGCAGTGCCAGGGGTGATTGGGCTACCTACGAGCAGTACTTC.

The gene calls are TRBV12-3 or TRBV12-4 and TRBJ1-2, with D possibly TRBD1 on 5 matching bases. This CDR3 contains 19 residues. V lost 1 base and J 0 bases, leaving 21 bases between the germline ends. CDR3 sequence reads: CASSLGTDMDVLPNYGYTF. DNA of the CDR3: TGTGCCAGCAGTTTAGGGACGGACATGGATGTACTCCCTAACTATGGCTACACCTTC.

A few counts support this clonotype. CDR3 in DNA: TGCGCCAGCAGCCAAGATCCGGGACGGACTGAAGCTTTCTTT. Its translation: CASSQDPGRTEAFF. J is TRBJ1-1 and V is TRBV4-1, with a weak D call TRBD1 (5 bases). CDR3 size: 14 residues. Germline V gives CDR1 MGHRA, CDR2 YSYEKL. V was shortened by 0 bases and J by 5 bases, with 10 bases between the two germline ends.

This chain connects TRBV28 to TRBJ2-1; 9 bases are a match to TRBD2. Trimming removed 5 bases from V and 4 bases from J; junction bases left unmatched: 12. CDR3 length equals 17 residues. Germline-derived CDR1 and CDR2 are MDHEN and SYDVKM. The CDR3 loop reads CASSPLISGGFYNEQFF. The DNA for the CDR3 is TGTGCCAGCAGTCCGCTCATTAGCGGGGGTTTTTACAATGAGCAGTTCTTC.